The 25 T cell receptor beta chains below all came from one sample that was sequenced in a study of beta chain features in type 1 diabetes. Of the isolated RNA, all was reverse transcribed, and so the sequenced material was expressed TCRB transcripts. The method was immunoSEQ multiplex PCR; TCRdb's version includes in-frame clones alone and lacks a portion of them. This sample has around 140,000 clones, with approximately 9.8% found just once. Sequencing was done on a sample of central memory CD4+ T cells from blood. The origin of the receptors is a woman in her thirties or forties in good health.

This clone has a count of ten or more. The rearrangement uses TRBV29-1 and TRBJ2-6; D gene unclear. The germline V gene has CDR1 SQVTM and CDR2 ANQGSEA. Trimming shortened V by 5 bases and J by 0 bases, and 5 bases separated the two germline ends. The CDR3 is 13 amino acids. The CDR3 protein is CSVFSSGANVLTF. CDR3 nucleotides: TGCAGCGTTTTCTCCTCTGGGGCCAACGTCCTGACTTTC.

Comments on this clone: A much larger clonotype is one base distant, so this may be a read error. This same CDR3 is encoded by further DNA sequences in the sample. The V and J genes are TRBV6-6 and TRBJ1-6; the D gene is possibly TRBD1 (5 bases). The V and J ends lost 2 bases and 7 bases respectively, with 9 bases between them. The CDR3 has 14 amino acids. The germline gives CDR1 MNHNY, CDR2 SVGAGI (reference sequence). This CDR3 is CASSYAQGNSPLHF. The CDR3 coding sequence is TGTGCCAGCAGTTACGCCCAGGGCAATTCACCCCTCCACTTT.

The rearrangement joins TRBV5-1 to TRBJ2-3, with 9 bases fitting TRBD2. V was pared by 5 bases and J by 0 bases, with 7 bases of the junction left unmatched. There are 16 residues in the CDR3. Germline-derived CDR1 and CDR2 are SGHRS and YFSETQ. Here the CDR3 reads CASRSSGGSSTDTQYF. The CDR3 coding sequence is TGCGCCAGCAGAAGTAGCGGGGGTTCTAGCACAGATACGCAGTATTTT.

A few counts support this clone. The CDR3 sequence is CASTGGKSEQYF. In DNA form, the CDR3 reads TGCGCCAGCACTGGCGGGAAGAGCGAGCAGTACTTC. The chain joins TRBV5-1 to TRBJ2-7; tentative D call: TRBD2 (6 bases). The ends were cut back, 6 bases at V and 6 bases at J, with 13 bases in the middle. CDR3 length: 12 amino acids. Looked up from germline, CDR1 is SGHRS and CDR2 is YFSETQ.

The chain is built from TRBV9 and TRBJ1-1; 12 bases agree with TRBD1. The CDR3 consists of 15 residues. Germline CDR1 and CDR2: SGDLS and YYNGEE. The V gene end was trimmed by 4 bases and the J gene end by 4 bases; junction bases not matched to a gene: 5. The DNA for the CDR3 is TGTGCCAGCAGCATAGGGGACAGGGGGCTCACTGAAGCTTTCTTT. This codes for CASSIGDRGLTEAFF. Full variable domain (remainder filled in from reference TRBV9 and TRBJ1-1): DSGVTQTPKHLITATGQRVTLRCSPRSGDLSVYWYQQSLDQGLQFLIQYYNGEERAKGNILERFSAQQFPDLHSELNLSSLELGDSALYFCASSIGDRGLTEAFFGQGTRLTVV.

This clone was counted a few times. This chain joins TRBV4-2 and TRBJ2-7; 8 positions match TRBD2. There are 15 residues in the CDR3. Trimming at V came to 0 bases and at J to 4 bases, leaving 5 bases not matched to a gene. Germline CDR1 LGHNA, CDR2 YNFKEQ. The CDR3 here is CASSQDPGGVYEQYF. The CDR3 nucleotides are TGTGCCAGCAGCCAAGATCCCGGGGGGGTGTACGAGCAGTACTTC.

The sample holds a few counts of this clone. The chain has TRBV29-1 and TRBJ2-3; a weak D match, TRBD2 (7 bases). Trimming took 6 bases from V and 1 from J, leaving 20 bases between them. Germline V gene data show CDR1 as SQVTM and CDR2 as ANQGSEA. The CDR3 runs to 16 residues. CDR3 coding DNA: TGCAGCGTCCTACCGGCCAGGGAGGGGGGCACAGATACGCAGTATTTT. This sequence encodes CSVLPAREGGTDTQYF.

Comment on this clone: The junction departs from germline at one end; a sequencing error may be responsible. V is TRBV5-8 and J is TRBJ1-2; D unresolved. Per germline, CDR1 SGHTS and CDR2 YDEGEE. The CDR3 contains 15 residues. The CDR3 DNA is TGTGCCAGCACCTTGAATTGGGCGGGGAACTATGGCTACACCTTC. This encodes CASTLNWAGNYGYTF. Full variable domain (outside the CDR3, taken from reference TRBV5-8 and TRBJ1-2): EAGVTQSPTHLIKTRGQQATLRCSPISGHTSVYWYQQALGLGLQFLLWYDEGEERNRGNFPPRFSGRQFPNYSSELNVNALELEDSALYLCASTLNWAGNYGYTFGSGTRLTVV.

The chain links TRBV7-9 to TRBJ1-1; possibly TRBD1 for D (6 bases). There are 14 residues in the CDR3. Looked up from germline, CDR1 is SEHNR and CDR2 is FQNEAQ (reference sequence). The germline V and J ends were trimmed by 8 bases and 0 bases, with 13 bases remaining between them. CDR3 residues: CASAVQGMNTEAFF. The DNA for the CDR3 is TGTGCCAGCGCCGTCCAGGGGATGAACACTGAAGCTTTCTTT.

J is TRBJ2-1 and V is TRBV5-6, with no clear D. Germline V gene data show CDR1 as SGHDT and CDR2 as YYEEEE. Trimming pared 1 base from V and 4 bases from J, leaving 9 bases between. This CDR3 contains 14 residues. CDR3 amino acids: CASSLIGVYNEQFF. The CDR3 nucleotides read TGTGCCAGCAGCTTGATCGGAGTGTACAATGAGCAGTTCTTC.

This chain joins TRBV7-2 and TRBJ1-6; a possible D gene is TRBD1 (6 bases). The CDR3 totals 14 residues. Germline loops: CDR1 SGHTA, CDR2 FQGNSA. V lost 5 bases, J lost 4 bases, and 9 bases lay in between. The CDR3 DNA follows: TGTGCCAGCAGCCATGGACAGTATAATTCACCCCTCCACTTT. Protein product: CASSHGQYNSPLHF.

This clone was observed a handful of times. The chain couples TRBV6-1 to TRBJ1-5, with D maybe TRBD1 (5 bases). Germline loops: CDR1 MNHNS, CDR2 SASEGT. The germline V and J ends were trimmed by 8 bases and 8 bases, with 16 bases remaining between them. There are 13 residues in the CDR3. The CDR3 loop is CASHRARGEPQHF. Written as DNA, the CDR3 is TGTGCCAGCCACCGGGCCCGGGGGGAGCCCCAGCATTTT.

This clone was seen a few times. The chain uses TRBV27 and TRBJ2-1, with a weak D call TRBD2 (6 bases). CDR3 length: 14 residues. The germline gives CDR1 MNHEY, CDR2 SMNVEV (reference sequence). Between the trimmed V and J ends, which lost 4 bases and 8 bases, there was a span of 15 bases. CDR3 sequence reads: CASSSATSSHEQFF. Here the CDR3 DNA reads TGTGCCAGCAGTTCGGCGACTAGTTCCCATGAGCAGTTCTTC.

The V call is TRBV11-2, the J call TRBJ2-3, with a possible D match to TRBD2 (5 bases). The CDR3 length is 11 residues. Trimming left V 6 bases short and J 6 bases short, with 7 bases between. Germline loops: CDR1 SGHAT, CDR2 FQNNGV. CDR3 sequence (DNA): TGTGCCAGCAGACTAGAGGATACGCAGTATTTT. Amino acids: CASRLEDTQYF.

This clone was seen a few times. This chain uses TRBV27 with TRBJ2-1; TRBD2 aligns across 14 bases. Germline lookup yields CDR1 MNHEY and CDR2 SMNVEV (reference sequence). The junction had 7 bases not matched to a gene; V was cut back by 4 bases and J by 5 bases. The CDR3 has 17 amino acids. The DNA for the CDR3 is TGTGCCAGCAGTTACGCGTGGACTAGCGGGGGGCACAATGAGCAGTTCTTC. This gives the protein CASSYAWTSGGHNEQFF.

This clone was seen a few times. The V and J genes are TRBV6-6 and TRBJ2-2, with D perhaps TRBD2 (6 bases). V was clipped by 5 bases and J by 6 bases, with 16 bases between them. CDR1 is MNHNY and CDR2 is SVGAGI in the germline V gene (reference sequence). This CDR3 contains 15 residues. The CDR3 protein is CASSALPSVAGELFF. Here the CDR3 DNA reads TGTGCCAGCAGTGCTCTACCTAGCGTGGCCGGGGAGCTGTTTTTT.

There are many counts of this clone. The chain recombines TRBV11-2 with TRBJ2-6; tentatively, D is TRBD2 (5 bases). V dropped 1 base and J dropped 3 bases, with 10 bases sitting between them. The germline gives CDR1 SGHAT, CDR2 FQNNGV. This CDR3 region has 16 residues. In DNA, the CDR3 is TGTGCCAGCAGCTTAGGAGGGATCGTTGGGGCCAACGTCCTGACTTTC. This gives the protein CASSLGGIVGANVLTF.

V gene TRBV29-1 combines with J gene TRBJ2-1, with D possibly TRBD1 on 6 matching bases. CDR3 length equals 14 residues. Between the trimmed V and J ends, which lost 6 bases and 6 bases, there was a span of 18 bases. Germline CDR1 reads SQVTM; CDR2 reads ANQGSEA. CDR3 sequence reads: CSVGWTAYGNEQFF. The CDR3 DNA reads TGCAGCGTGGGGTGGACAGCCTACGGCAATGAGCAGTTCTTC.

V and J are TRBV4-3 and TRBJ2-3; D uncertain. CDR3 size: 18 residues. Germline-derived CDR1 and CDR2 are LGHNA and YSLEER. The ends were cut back, 0 bases at V and 4 bases at J, with 20 bases in the middle. CDR3 sequence: CASSQDWASTNPPDTQYF. The DNA of the CDR3 is TGCGCCAGCAGCCAAGATTGGGCCTCGACCAATCCCCCAGATACGCAGTATTTT.

This clone came up a few times. The gene calls are TRBV19 and TRBJ2-5; 8 bases agree with TRBD2. The end of the DNA fits TRBJ2-7 better, so the J call may be wrong. This CDR3 spans 13 amino acids. Germline CDR1 is LNHDA and CDR2 is SQIVND (reference sequence). As DNA, the CDR3 is TGTGCCAGTAGATCCAGCGGGGGCTACGAGCAGTACTTC. Translation: CASRSSGGYEQYF.

This clone was seen a handful of times. V and J are TRBV6-6 and TRBJ1-2; D is uncertain. CDR1 is MNHNY and CDR2 is SVGAGI in the germline V gene (reference sequence). The CDR3 sequence is 12 residues long. V shed 7 bases and J shed 6 bases, with 12 bases lying between them. In nucleotides, the CDR3 is TGTGCCAGCACCGCTCGGCGGGATGGCTACACCTTC. The encoded protein is CASTARRDGYTF.

This clone was recorded many times. Relative to the germline gene, one junction end is altered; a read error may explain this. V gene TRBV7-9 combines with J gene TRBJ2-7; the match to TRBD2 covers 7 bases. CDR1 is SEHNR and CDR2 is FQNEAQ in the germline V gene (reference sequence). The CDR3 covers 12 residues. The CDR3 bases are TGTGCCAGCAGCCCCCCGCAGGGCAGCGGGGTCTTC. Amino acids: CASSPPQGSGVF.

This clone was counted a few times. The rearrangement joins TRBV28 to TRBJ1-2; TRBD1 matches 7 bases. The CDR3 has 13 amino acids. V lost 6 bases, J lost 4 bases, and 5 bases stayed unmatched. Looked up from germline, CDR1 is MDHEN and CDR2 is SYDVKM. CDR3 protein: CASSPGQSYGYTF. Here the CDR3 DNA reads TGTGCCAGCAGCCCGGGACAGTCCTATGGCTACACCTTC.

This clone came up many times. The chain joins TRBV4-1 to TRBJ1-2; D ambiguous. Trimming pared 1 base from V and 8 bases from J, leaving 5 bases between. Looked up from germline, CDR1 is MGHRA and CDR2 is YSYEKL. CDR3 length: 11 residues. The CDR3 DNA reads TGCGCCAGCAGCCAAGTATCGGGCTACACCTTC. Amino acids: CASSQVSGYTF.

The chain joins TRBV10-2 to TRBJ2-1, with TRBD2 matching over 10 bases. The germline V gene has CDR1 WSHSY and CDR2 SAAADI. The V gene end was trimmed by 6 bases and the J gene end by 7 bases; junction bases not matched to a gene: 6. CDR3 size: 14 residues. CDR3 DNA sequence: TGCGCCAGCAGCGGACTAGCGGCAGGAAATGAGCAGTTCTTC. Translation: CASSGLAAGNEQFF.